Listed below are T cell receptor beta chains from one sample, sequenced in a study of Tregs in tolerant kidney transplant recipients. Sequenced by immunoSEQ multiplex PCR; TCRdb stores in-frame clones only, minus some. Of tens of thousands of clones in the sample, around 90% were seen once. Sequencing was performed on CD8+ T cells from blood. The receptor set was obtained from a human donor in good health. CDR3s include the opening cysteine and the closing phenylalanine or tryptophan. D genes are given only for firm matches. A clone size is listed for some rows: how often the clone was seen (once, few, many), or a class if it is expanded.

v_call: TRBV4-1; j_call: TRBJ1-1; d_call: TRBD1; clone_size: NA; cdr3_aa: CASSMGGQGNTEAFF; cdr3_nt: TGCGCCAGCAGCATGGGCGGACAGGGGAACACTGAAGCTTTCTTT
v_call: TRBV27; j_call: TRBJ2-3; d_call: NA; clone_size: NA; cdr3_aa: CASSLVATDTQYF; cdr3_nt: TGTGCCAGCAGTTTAGTTGCCACAGATACGCAGTATTTT
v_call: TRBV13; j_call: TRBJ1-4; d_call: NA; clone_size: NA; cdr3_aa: CASSSNTGFTNEKLFF; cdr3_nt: TGTGCCAGCAGCTCGAACACAGGGTTTACTAATGAAAAACTGTTTTTT
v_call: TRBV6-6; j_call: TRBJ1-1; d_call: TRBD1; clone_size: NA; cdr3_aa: CASSTGTENTEAFF; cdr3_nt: TGTGCCAGCAGTACCGGGACAGAGAACACTGAAGCTTTCTTT
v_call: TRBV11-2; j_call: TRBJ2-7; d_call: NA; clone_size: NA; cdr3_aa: CASSLVSVFTYEQYF; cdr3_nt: TGTGCCAGCAGCTTAGTCAGCGTCTTTACCTACGAGCAGTACTTC
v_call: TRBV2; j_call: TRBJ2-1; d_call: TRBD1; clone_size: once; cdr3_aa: CASNRDRGRPNSYNEQFF; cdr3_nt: TGTGCCAGTAACAGGGACAGGGGACGACCAAACTCCTACAATGAGCAGTTCTTC
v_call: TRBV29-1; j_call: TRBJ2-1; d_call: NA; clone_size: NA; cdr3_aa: CSVEGRGAYNEQFF; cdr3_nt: TGCAGCGTTGAAGGCAGGGGAGCCTACAATGAGCAGTTCTTC
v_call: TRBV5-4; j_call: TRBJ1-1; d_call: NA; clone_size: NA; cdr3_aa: CASSFDRVPEAFF; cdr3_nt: TGTGCCAGCAGCTTTGACAGAGTACCTGAAGCTTTCTTT
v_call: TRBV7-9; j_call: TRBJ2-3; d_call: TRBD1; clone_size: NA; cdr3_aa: CASSFGTGAVGTQYF; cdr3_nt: TGTGCCAGCAGCTTTGGGACAGGGGCGGTAGGTACGCAGTATTTT
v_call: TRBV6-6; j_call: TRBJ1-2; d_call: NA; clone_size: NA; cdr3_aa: CASSYSAGEYGYTF; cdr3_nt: TGTGCCAGCAGTTACTCCGCAGGGGAATATGGCTACACCTTC
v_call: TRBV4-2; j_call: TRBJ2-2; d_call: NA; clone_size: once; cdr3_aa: CASSQPLGGDTGELFF; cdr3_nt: TGTGCCAGCAGCCAACCGTTAGGAGGGGACACCGGGGAGCTGTTTTTT
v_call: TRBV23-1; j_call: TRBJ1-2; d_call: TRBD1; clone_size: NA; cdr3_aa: CASSPGDRGLIRDGYTF; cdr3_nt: TGCGCCAGCAGCCCTGGGGACAGGGGGCTTATAAGAGATGGCTACACCTTC
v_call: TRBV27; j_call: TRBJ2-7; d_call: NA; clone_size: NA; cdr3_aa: CASSLGGIGYEQYF; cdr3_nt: TGTGCCAGCAGTTTGGGCGGGATTGGATACGAGCAGTACTTC
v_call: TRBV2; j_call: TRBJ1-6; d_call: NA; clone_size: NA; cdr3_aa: CASSEALKSPLHF; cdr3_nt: TGTGCCAGCAGTGAAGCGTTGAAATCACCCCTCCACTTT
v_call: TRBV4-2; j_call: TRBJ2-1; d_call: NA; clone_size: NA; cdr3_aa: CASSQDLTPNEQFF; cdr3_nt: TGTGCCAGCAGCCAAGATTTAACTCCCAATGAGCAGTTCTTC
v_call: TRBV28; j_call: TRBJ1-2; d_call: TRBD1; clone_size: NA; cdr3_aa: CASSSGTGWGNYGYTF; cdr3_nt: TGTGCCAGCAGTTCAGGGACAGGGTGGGGTAACTATGGCTACACCTTC
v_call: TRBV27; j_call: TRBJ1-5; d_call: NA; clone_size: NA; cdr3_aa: CASGYQPQHF; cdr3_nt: TGTGCCAGCGGATATCAGCCCCAGCATTTT
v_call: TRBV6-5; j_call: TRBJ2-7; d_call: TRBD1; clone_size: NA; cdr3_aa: CASSYEGQGRYEQYF; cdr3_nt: TGTGCCAGCAGTTACGAGGGACAGGGGCGATACGAGCAGTACTTC
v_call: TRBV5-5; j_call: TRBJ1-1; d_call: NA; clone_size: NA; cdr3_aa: CASSFYRNTEAFF; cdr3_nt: TGTGCCAGCAGCTTTTACAGGAACACTGAAGCTTTCTTT
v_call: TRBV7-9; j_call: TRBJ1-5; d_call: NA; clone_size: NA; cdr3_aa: CASSLEGQPQHF; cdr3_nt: TGTGCCAGCAGCTTAGAGGGTCAGCCCCAGCATTTT
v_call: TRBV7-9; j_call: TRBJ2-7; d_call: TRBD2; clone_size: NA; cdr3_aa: CASSSSGTSGSPYEQYF; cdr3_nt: TGTGCCAGCAGCTCCTCCGGGACTAGCGGGAGTCCCTACGAGCAGTACTTC
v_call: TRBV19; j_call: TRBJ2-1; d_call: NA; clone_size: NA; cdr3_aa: CATTVGGSTRPRGYEQFF; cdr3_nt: TGTGCCACCACTGTTGGGGGGAGTACGCGCCCGAGGGGGTATGAGCAGTTCTTC
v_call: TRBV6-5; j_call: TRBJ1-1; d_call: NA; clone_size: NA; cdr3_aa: CASSFPGDTEAFF; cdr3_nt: TGTGCCAGCAGTTTTCCGGGGGACACTGAAGCTTTCTTT
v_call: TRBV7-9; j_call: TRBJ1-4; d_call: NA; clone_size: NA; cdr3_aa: CASSSDMGFREKLFF; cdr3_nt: TGTGCCAGCAGCTCTGACATGGGGTTCAGGGAAAAACTGTTTTTT
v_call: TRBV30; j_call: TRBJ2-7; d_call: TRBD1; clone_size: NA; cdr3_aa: CAWSQSDRDYEQYF; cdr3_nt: TGTGCCTGGAGTCAGAGCGACAGGGACTACGAGCAGTACTTC
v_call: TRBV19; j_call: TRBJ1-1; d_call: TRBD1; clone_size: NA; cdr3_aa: CASQPRTGGRDTEAFF; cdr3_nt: TGTGCCAGTCAACCTCGGACAGGGGGTAGGGATACTGAAGCTTTCTTT
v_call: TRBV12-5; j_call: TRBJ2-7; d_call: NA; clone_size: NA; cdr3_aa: CASGSSYEQYF; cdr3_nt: TGTGCTAGTGGTTCCTCCTACGAGCAGTACTTC
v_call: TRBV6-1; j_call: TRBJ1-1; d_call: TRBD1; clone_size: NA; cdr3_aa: CASSQDREWWANTEAFF; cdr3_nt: TGTGCCAGCAGTCAAGACAGGGAATGGTGGGCGAACACTGAAGCTTTCTTT
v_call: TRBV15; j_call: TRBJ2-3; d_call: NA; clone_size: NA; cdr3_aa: CATSRDRGGLQYF; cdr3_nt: TGTGCCACCAGCAGAGATCGAGGAGGTCTGCAGTATTTT
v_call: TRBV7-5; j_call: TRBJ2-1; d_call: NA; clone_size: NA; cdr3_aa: CARSSGGTEQFF; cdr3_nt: TGTGCCAGAAGCTCAGGGGGGACTGAGCAGTTCTTC
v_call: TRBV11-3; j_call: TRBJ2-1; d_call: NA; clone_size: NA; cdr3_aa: CASSSGMGSEQFF; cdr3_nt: TGTGCCAGCAGCTCAGGTATGGGCAGTGAGCAGTTCTTC
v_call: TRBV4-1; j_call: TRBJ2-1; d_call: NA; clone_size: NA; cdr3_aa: CASSQSGGGYNEQFF; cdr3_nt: TGCGCCAGCAGCCAATCGGGGGGCGGCTACAATGAGCAGTTCTTC
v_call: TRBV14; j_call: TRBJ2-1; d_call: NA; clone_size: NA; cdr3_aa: CASSPRAGSHNEQFF; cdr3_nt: TGTGCCAGCAGTCCGCGGGCTGGGTCGCACAATGAGCAGTTCTTC
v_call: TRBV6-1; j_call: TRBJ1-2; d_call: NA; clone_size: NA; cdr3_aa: CASPNLGRGYTF; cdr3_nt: TGTGCCAGCCCTAACCTGGGGCGCGGCTACACCTTC
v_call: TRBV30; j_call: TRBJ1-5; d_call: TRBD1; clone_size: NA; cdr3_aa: CAWSDGTVSNQPQHF; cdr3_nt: TGTGCCTGGAGCGATGGGACAGTTAGCAATCAGCCCCAGCATTTT
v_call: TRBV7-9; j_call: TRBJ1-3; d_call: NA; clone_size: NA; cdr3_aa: CASSLKPSQGIFSGNTIYF; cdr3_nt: TGTGCCAGCAGCTTAAAACCCAGCCAGGGGATTTTTTCTGGAAACACCATATATTTT
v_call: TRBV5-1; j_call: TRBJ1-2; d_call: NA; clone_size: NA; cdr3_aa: CASSLYGEGTNYGYTF; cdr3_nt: TGCGCCAGCAGCTTGTATGGGGAAGGAACTAACTATGGCTACACCTTC
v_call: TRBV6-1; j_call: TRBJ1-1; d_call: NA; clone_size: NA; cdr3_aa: CASSPGTANTEAFF; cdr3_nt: TGTGCCAGCAGTCCCGGGACGGCGAACACTGAAGCTTTCTTT
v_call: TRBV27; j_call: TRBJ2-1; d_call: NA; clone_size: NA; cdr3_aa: CASSLRALSNEQFF; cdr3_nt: TGTGCCAGCAGTCTCCGAGCCCTATCCAATGAGCAGTTCTTC
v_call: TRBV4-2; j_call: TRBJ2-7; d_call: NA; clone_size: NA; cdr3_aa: CASSQGLNYEQYF; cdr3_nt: TGTGCCAGCAGCCAAGGGTTAAACTACGAGCAGTACTTC
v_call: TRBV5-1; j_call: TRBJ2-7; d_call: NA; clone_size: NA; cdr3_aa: CASSLRRIPYEQYF; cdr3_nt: TGCGCCAGCAGCTTACGGCGGATCCCTTACGAGCAGTACTTC
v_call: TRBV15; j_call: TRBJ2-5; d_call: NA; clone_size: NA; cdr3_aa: CATSRGTLPRETQYF; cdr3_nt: TGTGCCACCAGCAGAGGAACTCTTCCAAGGGAGACCCAGTACTTC
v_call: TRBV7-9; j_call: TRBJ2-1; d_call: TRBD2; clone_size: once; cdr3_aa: CASSLGGRSYNEQFF; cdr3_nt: TGTGCCAGCAGCTTAGGCGGGAGATCCTACAATGAGCAGTTCTTC
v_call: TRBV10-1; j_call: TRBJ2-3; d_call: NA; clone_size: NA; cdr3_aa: CASSESIGRGTDTQYF; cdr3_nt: TGCGCCAGCAGTGAGTCGATCGGGAGAGGTACAGATACGCAGTATTTT
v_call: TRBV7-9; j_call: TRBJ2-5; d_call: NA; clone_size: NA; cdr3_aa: CASSPHVPRHETQYF; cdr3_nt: TGTGCCAGCAGCCCCCACGTCCCACGGCACGAGACCCAGTACTTC
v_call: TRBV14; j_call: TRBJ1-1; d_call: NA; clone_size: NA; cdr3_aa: CASSQQGALNTEAFF; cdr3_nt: TGTGCCAGCAGCCAACAAGGGGCCTTGAACACTGAAGCTTTCTTT
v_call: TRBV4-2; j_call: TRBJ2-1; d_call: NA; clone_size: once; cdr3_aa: CASSQDGEPTYNEQFF; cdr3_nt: TGTGCCAGCAGCCAAGATGGGGAGCCTACCTACAATGAGCAGTTCTTC
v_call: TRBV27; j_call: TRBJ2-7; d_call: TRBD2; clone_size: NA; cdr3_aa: CASRLLSGRGGEQYF; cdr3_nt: TGTGCCAGCAGACTGCTTAGCGGGAGGGGGGGAGAGCAGTACTTC